The subject of this entry is one T cell receptor beta chain. Sequencing used cDNA as its template, made by extracting RNA and reverse transcribing it. Using immunoSEQ multiplex PCR, the repertoire was profiled, and TCRdb retains in-frame clones only, with some absent. The sample contains about 110,000 clones, approximately 59% of which appear only once. PBMCs provided sorted CD4+ and CD8+ T cells. The data stem from a study of CD8+ T cells in alopecia areata. The sequencing sample was made of CD8+ T cells sorted from blood. The origin of this receptor is a human donor in good health.

The DNA for the CDR3 is TGTGCCAGCAGCAGGGACCTACCCACCAAAAACATTCAGTACTTC. Translated, it gives CASSRDLPTKNIQYF. The chain joins TRBV21-1 to TRBJ2-4. TRBV21-1 is given as a pseudogene. This CDR3 has 15 amino acids.